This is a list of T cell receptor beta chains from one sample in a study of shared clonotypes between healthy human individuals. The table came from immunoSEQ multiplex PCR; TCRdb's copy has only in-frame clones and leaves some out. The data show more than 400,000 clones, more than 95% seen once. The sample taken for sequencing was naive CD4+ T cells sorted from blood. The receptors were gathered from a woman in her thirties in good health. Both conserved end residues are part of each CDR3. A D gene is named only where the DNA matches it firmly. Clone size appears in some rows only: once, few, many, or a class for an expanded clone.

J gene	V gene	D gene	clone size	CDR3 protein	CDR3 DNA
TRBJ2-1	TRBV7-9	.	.	CASSFNEGFFYNEQFF	TGTGCCAGCAGCTTCAATGAGGGTTTTTTCTACAATGAGCAGTTCTTC
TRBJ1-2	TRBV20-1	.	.	CASPAYGYTF	TGCGCCAGCCCAGCCTATGGCTACACCTTC
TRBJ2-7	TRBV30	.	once	CAWTPQLGRDHEQYF	TGTGCCTGGACTCCTCAACTCGGACGGGACCACGAGCAGTACTTC
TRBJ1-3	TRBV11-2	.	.	CASSSDRSGNTIYF	TGTGCCAGCAGCTCTGACAGGTCTGGAAACACCATATATTTT
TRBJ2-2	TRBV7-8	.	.	CASSLDLGPNTGELFF	TGTGCCAGCAGCTTAGATCTGGGACCTAACACCGGGGAGCTGTTTTTT
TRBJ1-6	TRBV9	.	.	CASSTRDFGSPLHF	TGTGCCAGCAGCACCCGGGACTTTGGTTCACCCCTCCACTTT
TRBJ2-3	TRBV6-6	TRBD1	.	CASRPPQGAVDTQYF	TGTGCCAGCCGACCCCCACAGGGGGCTGTAGATACGCAGTATTTT
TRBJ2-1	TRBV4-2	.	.	CASSQVGDLDNEQFF	TGTGCCAGCAGCCAAGTCGGGGACCTCGACAATGAGCAGTTCTTC
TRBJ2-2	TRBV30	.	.	CAWSRFRELFF	TGTGCCTGGAGTAGGTTCCGGGAGCTGTTTTTT
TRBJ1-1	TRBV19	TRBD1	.	CASIHRDRGLNTEAFF	TGTGCCAGTATTCACCGGGACAGGGGGCTGAACACTGAAGCTTTCTTT
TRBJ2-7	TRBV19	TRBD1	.	CASMAGTGTYEQYF	TGTGCCAGTATGGCCGGGACAGGAACCTACGAGCAGTACTTC
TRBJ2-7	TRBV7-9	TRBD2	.	CASRIAGGGPYEQYF	TGTGCCAGCCGTATAGCGGGAGGGGGACCCTACGAGCAGTACTTC
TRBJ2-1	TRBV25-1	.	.	CASSDRPGSAYNEQFF	TGTGCCAGCAGTGACCGACCGGGGAGCGCGTACAATGAGCAGTTCTTC
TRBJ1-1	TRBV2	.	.	CASTSNGGDTEAFF	TGTGCCAGCACCTCCAACGGTGGAGACACTGAAGCTTTCTTT
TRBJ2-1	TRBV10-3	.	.	CAIRSDSYRYNEQFF	TGTGCCATCAGGAGCGACAGCTATCGCTACAATGAGCAGTTCTTC
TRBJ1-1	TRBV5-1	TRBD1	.	CASSFMTGVTEAFF	TGCGCCAGCAGCTTCATGACAGGGGTCACTGAAGCTTTCTTT